Below are 25 T cell receptor beta chains sequenced from a single sample in a study of T cell responses to AZD1222 COVID-19 vaccine. Produced via immunoSEQ multiplex PCR; TCRdb's table is partial and in-frame only. The profile shows 15,000 to 20,000 clones, about three quarters of them singletons. The sample consisted of peripheral blood, taken 28 days after the second AZD1222 dose. These receptors originate from an adult who received the AZD1222 COVID-19 vaccine.

This chain uses TRBV6-5 with TRBJ2-1; D perhaps matches TRBD1 (5 bases). Germline V CDR1 and CDR2: MNHEY, SVGAGI. Trimming pared 1 base from V and 8 bases from J, leaving 12 bases between. The CDR3 contains 14 residues. CDR3 region: CASSYLGAADEQFF. The DNA for the CDR3 is TGTGCCAGCAGTTACTTAGGGGCAGCTGATGAGCAGTTCTTC.

The chain has TRBV7-3 and TRBJ1-1; the D gene is possibly TRBD1 (5 bases). The length of the CDR3 is 13 residues. Trimming removed 5 bases from V and 3 bases from J, with 10 bases in between. Per the germline V gene, CDR1 is SGHTA and CDR2 is FQGTGA. The CDR3 sequence is CASSPGAYTEAFF. The CDR3 DNA is TGTGCCAGCAGCCCCGGGGCCTACACTGAAGCTTTCTTT.

Here the CDR3 reads CASRPGESNSPLHF. The CDR3 region has the DNA TGTGCCAGCAGGCCCGGGGAGAGTAATTCACCCCTCCACTTT. The chain is built from TRBV27 and TRBJ1-6, with no clear D. The CDR3 totals 14 residues. Germline values: CDR1 MNHEY, CDR2 SMNVEV (reference sequence). V dropped 6 bases and J dropped 6 bases, with 12 bases sitting between them.

This clone appeared once. The rearrangement uses TRBV6-2 or TRBV6-3 and TRBJ1-3, with 9 bases that match TRBD1. Trimming removed 2 bases from V and 3 bases from J; junction bases left unmatched: 2. CDR1 is MNHEY, CDR2 SVGEGT, per germline. The CDR3 has 15 residues. The CDR3 sequence: CASSYGDRDGNTIYF. CDR3 in DNA: TGTGCCAGCAGTTACGGGGACAGGGATGGAAACACCATATATTTT.

The rearrangement joins TRBV5-5 to TRBJ2-7, with D unresolved. The germline V and J ends were trimmed by 0 bases and 3 bases, with 13 bases remaining between them. This CDR3 is built from 15 residues. Germline CDR1 reads SGHKS; CDR2 reads YYEKEE (reference sequence). The CDR3 bases are TGTGCCAGCAGCTTGGCGTCGGCTGTCAACTACGAGCAGTACTTC. The encoded protein is CASSLASAVNYEQYF.

The chain recombines TRBV6-1 with TRBJ2-1; the match to TRBD2 covers 11 bases. The CDR3 consists of 20 residues. Germline V lookup: CDR1 MNHNS, CDR2 SASEGT. The V gene end was trimmed by 2 bases and the J gene end by 3 bases; junction bases not matched to a gene: 15. In DNA form, the CDR3 reads TGTGCCAGCAGTGAATCGCGACTAGCGGGGCCAACGTGGGGCTACAATGAGCAGTTCTTC. This sequence encodes CASSESRLAGPTWGYNEQFF.

This sequence joins TRBV4-3 and TRBJ2-5, with D possibly matching TRBD2 (7 bases). This CDR3 spans 19 amino acids. Trimming pared 0 bases from V and 0 bases from J, leaving 20 bases between. The V gene's germline CDR1 is LGHNA and CDR2 YSLEER. The CDR3 reads CASSQEGGRPDTYQETQYF. The CDR3, as DNA: TGCGCCAGCAGCCAAGAGGGGGGGCGCCCCGATACTTACCAAGAGACCCAGTACTTC.

V and J are TRBV11-2 and TRBJ1-1, with D possibly being TRBD1 (5 bases). This CDR3 is 14 amino acids long. Germline CDR1 and CDR2: SGHAT and FQNNGV. V shed 1 base and J shed 6 bases, with 12 bases lying between them. CDR3 protein: CASSLGSGLPEAFF. As DNA, the CDR3 is TGTGCCAGCAGCTTAGGGTCGGGGCTGCCTGAAGCTTTCTTT.

The rearrangement joins TRBV5-6 to TRBJ2-2; D remains ambiguous. The V end was cut by 4 bases, the J end by 1 base, with 11 bases between. This CDR3 region has 15 residues. The V gene's germline CDR1 is SGHDT and CDR2 YYEEEE. DNA of the CDR3: TGTGCCAGCAGCCCCGATTTTGGGAACACCGGGGAGCTGTTTTTT. This encodes CASSPDFGNTGELFF. Looking up the rest from reference TRBV5-6 and TRBJ2-2 gives the full variable domain: DAGVTQSPTHLIKTRGQQVTLRCSPKSGHDTVSWYQQALGQGPQFIFQYYEEEERQRGNFPDRFSGHQFPNYSSELNVNALLLGDSALYLCASSPDFGNTGELFFGEGSRLTVL.

V and J are TRBV21-1 and TRBJ1-3. TRBV21-1 is recorded as a pseudogene. The CDR3 is 20 residues long. For the CDR3, the DNA is TGTGCCAGCAGCAAAGAACGCGGTTCCGGGGAGGGAGCAACTGGAAACACCATATATTTT. It encodes CASSKERGSGEGATGNTIYF.

The V gene is TRBV28, the J gene TRBJ1-2; D gene uncertain. Germline CDR1 MDHEN, CDR2 SYDVKM. The CDR3 totals 13 residues. Trimming removed 5 bases at V and 4 bases at J, with 11 bases between. CDR3 amino acids: CASSPDLSYGYTF. CDR3 sequence (DNA): TGTGCCAGCAGTCCTGACCTCTCCTATGGCTACACCTTC.

This clone was recorded a few times. This chain connects TRBV7-3 to TRBJ2-7; D ambiguous. The CDR3 contains 14 residues. Germline V gene data show CDR1 as SGHTA and CDR2 as FQGTGA. Trimming pared 8 bases from V and 2 bases from J, leaving 16 bases between. The CDR3 sequence is CASPLYSLTYEQYF. The CDR3 nucleotides are TGTGCCAGCCCCCTTTACAGCCTAACCTACGAGCAGTACTTC.

The CDR3 sequence: CASSEGIGFRTDTQYF. CDR3 DNA: TGCGCCAGCAGTGAGGGGATAGGGTTCCGCACAGATACGCAGTATTTT. The chain uses TRBV10-1 and TRBJ2-3, with D hard to call. Germline V gene lookup returns CDR1 WNHNN and CDR2 SYGVQD (reference sequence). The CDR3 extends over 16 amino acids. V dropped 2 bases and J dropped 1 base, with 13 bases sitting between them.

V is TRBV4-3 and J is TRBJ2-3; D perhaps matches TRBD1 (6 bases). The CDR3 has 15 residues. Per germline, CDR1 LGHNA and CDR2 YSLEER. V was pared by 6 bases and J by 3 bases, with 16 bases between. CDR3 residues: CASRKDSSFTDTQYF. The CDR3 DNA reads as TGCGCCAGCAGAAAGGACAGTTCCTTTACAGATACGCAGTATTTT.

V is TRBV4-2 and J is TRBJ1-1, with 7 bases fitting TRBD1. This CDR3 has 15 residues. The V segment lost 1 base and the J segment 7 bases; nucleotides outside the gene matches: 9. CDR1 is LGHNA, CDR2 YNFKEQ, per germline. CDR3 sequence (DNA): TGTGCCAGCAGCCAAGGGTTGACAGGGCTAGGTGAAGCTTTCTTT. Residues: CASSQGLTGLGEAFF.

The chain is built from TRBV6-2 or TRBV6-3 and TRBJ1-4, with D perhaps TRBD1 (5 bases). Germline V gene data show CDR1 as MNHEY and CDR2 as SVGEGT. V lost 3 bases to trimming and J lost 7 bases, with 9 bases between them. CDR3 length: 13 amino acids. The chain's CDR3 is CASSYSGIEKLFF. The CDR3 DNA reads as TGTGCCAGCAGTTATTCAGGGATTGAAAAACTGTTTTTT.

The CDR3 loop is CASSWDRGEGDTQYF. DNA of the CDR3: TGTGCCAGCAGCTGGGACAGGGGGGAGGGAGATACGCAGTATTTT. The chain employs TRBV7-8 and TRBJ2-3, with 11 nucleotides matching TRBD1. This CDR3 comprises 15 residues. Germline lookup yields CDR1 SGHVS and CDR2 FQNEAQ. J lost 5 bases, V lost 4 bases, and 5 bases had no gene match. The full variable domain, in which reference TRBV7-8 and TRBJ2-3 provide the parts outside the CDR3, is GAGVSQSPRYKVAKRGQDVALRCDPISGHVSLFWYQQALGQGPEFLTYFQNEAQLDKSGLPSDRFFAERPEGSVSTLKIQRTQQEDSAVYLCASSWDRGEGDTQYFGPGTRLTVL.

The chain is built from TRBV6-5 and TRBJ2-3; a weak D match, TRBD1 (5 bases). V was shortened by 2 bases and J by 3 bases, with 12 bases between the two germline ends. The germline gives CDR1 MNHEY, CDR2 SVGAGI. This CDR3 comprises 15 residues. Written as DNA, the CDR3 is TGTGCCAGCAGTTACAACCGACAGAGTACAGATACGCAGTATTTT. This sequence encodes CASSYNRQSTDTQYF.

The V gene is TRBV19, the J gene TRBJ2-5; TRBD2 matches at 7 bases. Germline-derived CDR1 and CDR2 are LNHDA and SQIVND (reference sequence). The CDR3 is 14 residues long. Trimming took 6 bases from V and 2 from J; bases not matched to a gene: 6. As DNA, the CDR3 is TGTGCCAGTAGCAGCGGGGTTGGGCAAGAGACCCAGTACTTC. It specifies CASSSGVGQETQYF.

This clone came up once. The rearrangement links TRBV18 to TRBJ2-3; D not certain. The CDR3 is made up of 14 amino acids. The V end was cut by 2 bases, the J end by 5 bases, with 11 bases between. Germline assignment: CDR1 KGHSH and CDR2 LQKENI. The CDR3 DNA sequence: TGTGCCAGCTCACCAACCGTCGATCAAGATACGCAGTATTTT. Amino acids: CASSPTVDQDTQYF.

The V gene is TRBV4-3, the J gene TRBJ1-1; no firm D call. From germline, CDR1 is LGHNA and CDR2 YSLEER. This CDR3 spans 15 amino acids. The V gene lost 0 bases and the J gene lost 1 base, with 9 bases spanning the gap. CDR3 DNA sequence: TGCGCCAGCAGCCAAGATCTAGGCAGGAACACTGAAGCTTTCTTT. This translates into CASSQDLGRNTEAFF.

This chain joins TRBV7-3 and TRBJ2-1; tentative D call: TRBD2 (5 bases). The germline V gene encodes CDR1 SGHTA and CDR2 FQGTGA. CDR3 length equals 18 residues. V dropped 4 bases and J dropped 0 bases, with 19 bases sitting between them. As DNA, the CDR3 is TGTGCCAGCAGCTCCGGGGTCGGGTTAACGAGCTCCTACAATGAGCAGTTCTTC. This gives the protein CASSSGVGLTSSYNEQFF.

The gene calls are TRBV19 and TRBJ1-2; unclear D gene. Germline V gives CDR1 LNHDA, CDR2 SQIVND (reference sequence). The CDR3 loop spans 13 amino acids. Trimming took 6 bases from V and 6 from J, leaving 14 bases between them. The CDR3 spells CASRRAGPHGYTF. CDR3 DNA sequence: TGTGCCAGTAGACGGGCCGGACCCCATGGCTACACCTTC.

This clone appeared a single time. This sequence joins TRBV9 and TRBJ1-2; D is uncertain. Germline V gene data show CDR1 as SGDLS and CDR2 as YYNGEE. The CDR3 length is 13 residues. Trimming cost V 5 bases and J 3 bases, with 11 bases left between them. The CDR3 DNA sequence: TGTGCCAGCAGTCAAGTAAGGGACTATGGCTACACCTTC. Amino acid sequence: CASSQVRDYGYTF.

V gene TRBV25-1 combines with J gene TRBJ2-7, with 11 bases lining up with TRBD2. Per germline, CDR1 MGHDK and CDR2 SYGVNS. After removal of 2 bases from V and 6 bases from J, the junction contained 6 bases not matched to a gene. CDR3 length: 15 residues. In DNA form, the CDR3 reads TGTGCCAGCAGTGAAGCCGGGACTAGCGGATTCGAGCAGTACTTC. It encodes CASSEAGTSGFEQYF.